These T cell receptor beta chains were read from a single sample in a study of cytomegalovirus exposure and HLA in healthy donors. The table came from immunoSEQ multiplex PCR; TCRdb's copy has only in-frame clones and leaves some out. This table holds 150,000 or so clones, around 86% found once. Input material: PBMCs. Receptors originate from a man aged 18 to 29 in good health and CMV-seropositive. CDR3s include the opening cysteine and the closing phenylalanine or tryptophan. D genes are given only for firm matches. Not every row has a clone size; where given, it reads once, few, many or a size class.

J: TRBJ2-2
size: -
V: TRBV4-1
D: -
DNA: TGCGCCAGCAGCCACTTCGGGGAGCTGTTTTTT
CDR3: CASSHFGELFF

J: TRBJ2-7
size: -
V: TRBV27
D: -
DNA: TGTGCCAGCAGTTTACGGCGGCCAGGGTTGTTCCCCGGCGAGCAGTACTTC
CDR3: CASSLRRPGLFPGEQYF

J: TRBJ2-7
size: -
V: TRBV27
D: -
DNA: TGTGCCAGCAGCCCGACCCCTAGCGAGCAGTACTTC
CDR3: CASSPTPSEQYF

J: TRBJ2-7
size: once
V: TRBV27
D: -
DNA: TGTGCCAGCAGTTTTGCCCGGGGGACTCAGAGTTACGAGCAGTACTTC
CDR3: CASSFARGTQSYEQYF

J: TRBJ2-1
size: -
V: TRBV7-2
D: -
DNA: TGTGCCAGCAGCTTAGACGGACACCTACAGTTCTTC
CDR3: CASSLDGHLQFF

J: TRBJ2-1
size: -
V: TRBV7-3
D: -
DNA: TGTGCCAGCAGCTTGGGACGGGGGAGCTACAATGAGCAGTTCTTC
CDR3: CASSLGRGSYNEQFF

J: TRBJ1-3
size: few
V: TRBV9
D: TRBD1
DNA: TGTGCCAGCAGCGGACCGGGACAGGGTTCCGGAAACACCATATATTTT
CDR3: CASSGPGQGSGNTIYF

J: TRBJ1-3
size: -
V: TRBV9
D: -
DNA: TGTGCCAGCAGCGTAGAGGGAGGGAACAGGACCTACTCTGGAAACACCATATATTTT
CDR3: CASSVEGGNRTYSGNTIYF

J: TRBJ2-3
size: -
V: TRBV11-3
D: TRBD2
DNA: TGTGCCAGCAGCCCTGGACTAGCGGAAGCATCGACAGATACGCAGTATTTT
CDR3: CASSPGLAEASTDTQYF

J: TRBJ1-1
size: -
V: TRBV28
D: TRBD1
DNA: TGTGCCAGCATTTCTCAAGGGACAGGGATAACTGAAGCTTTCTTT
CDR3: CASISQGTGITEAFF

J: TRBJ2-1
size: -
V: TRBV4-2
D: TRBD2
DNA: TGTGCCAGCAGCAGACGAAGCGGGGGGCAGGGTGAGCAGTTCTTC
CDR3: CASSRRSGGQGEQFF

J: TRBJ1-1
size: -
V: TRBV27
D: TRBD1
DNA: TGTGCCAGCAGAACAGGGGATGGCACTGAAGCTTTCTTT
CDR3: CASRTGDGTEAFF

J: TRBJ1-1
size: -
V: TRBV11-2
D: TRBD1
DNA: TGTGCCAGCAGCTTAGGACAGGGAATCCTTGAGGAAGCTTTCTTT
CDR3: CASSLGQGILEEAFF

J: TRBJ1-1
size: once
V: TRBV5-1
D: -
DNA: TGCGCCAGCAGCTTCTGGACTTGGCCGGGGACTGAAGCTTTCTTT
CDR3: CASSFWTWPGTEAFF

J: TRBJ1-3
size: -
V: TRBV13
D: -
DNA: TGTGCCAGCAGCGCATTACACAGTGGAAACACCATATATTTT
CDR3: CASSALHSGNTIYF

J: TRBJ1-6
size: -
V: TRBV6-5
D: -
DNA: TGTGCCAGCAGTTACGTAGGGGGTTCACCCCTCCACTTT
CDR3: CASSYVGGSPLHF

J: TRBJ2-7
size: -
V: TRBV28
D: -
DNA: TGTGCCAGCAGTGCACCCGGTATGTACGAGCAGTACTTC
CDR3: CASSAPGMYEQYF

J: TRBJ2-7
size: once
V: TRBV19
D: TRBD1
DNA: TGTGCCAGTAGTATAGGACAGGGGCGCTACGAGCAGTACTTC
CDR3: CASSIGQGRYEQYF

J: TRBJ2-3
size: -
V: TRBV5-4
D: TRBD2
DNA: TGTGCCAGCAGCTTATCAGCGGGGGGCGCAGATACGCAGTATTTT
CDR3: CASSLSAGGADTQYF

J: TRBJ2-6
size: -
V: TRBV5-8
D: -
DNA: TGTGCCACGGACAGACGCTCTGGGGCCAACGTCCTGACTTTC
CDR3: CATDRRSGANVLTF

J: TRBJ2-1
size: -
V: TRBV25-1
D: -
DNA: TGTGCCAGCAGTGATCCCCTGGGAGTTAAGGGATCCTACAATGAGCAGTTCTTC
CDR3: CASSDPLGVKGSYNEQFF

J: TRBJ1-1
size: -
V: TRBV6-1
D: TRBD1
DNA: TGTGCCAGCAGTTGGGACAGAACTGAAGCTTTCTTT
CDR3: CASSWDRTEAFF

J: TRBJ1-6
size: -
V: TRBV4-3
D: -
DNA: TGCGCCAGCAGCCAAGCGTGGGGGGACGGTAATTCACCCCTCCACTTT
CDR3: CASSQAWGDGNSPLHF

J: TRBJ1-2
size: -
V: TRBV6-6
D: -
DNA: TGTGCCAGCAGTCCTACAGGGAGGGTTGGCTATGGCTACACCTTC
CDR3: CASSPTGRVGYGYTF

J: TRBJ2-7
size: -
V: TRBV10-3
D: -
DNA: TGTGCCATCAGTGAGAGGACTACCTACGAGCAGTACTTC
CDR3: CAISERTTYEQYF

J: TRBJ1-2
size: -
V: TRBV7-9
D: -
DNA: TGTGCCAGCAGCTACAGGGATTTTAACTATGGCTACACCTTC
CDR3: CASSYRDFNYGYTF

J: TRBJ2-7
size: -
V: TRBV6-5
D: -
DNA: TGTGCCAGCAGCTACGGGGGAGGGGGCTCCTACGAGCAGTACTTC
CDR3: CASSYGGGGSYEQYF

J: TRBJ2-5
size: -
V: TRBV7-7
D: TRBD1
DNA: TGTGCTAGCAGCAACAGGGGAGAGACCCAGTACTTC
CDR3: CASSNRGETQYF